The rows below give T cell receptor beta chains drawn from one sample of a study of PD-L1 blockade in urothelial cancer. Sequencing used immunoSEQ multiplex PCR; TCRdb keeps in-frame clones, though not all of them. Here the sample spans 70,000 or so clones, 84% being singletons. Sequences were derived from PBMCs, sampled around atezolizumab (anti-PD-L1) treatment. The receptors come from a man between 65 and 80 years old with urothelial cancer. CDR3s include the opening cysteine and the closing phenylalanine or tryptophan. Fields, in order: V gene, J gene, D gene, clone size, CDR3 protein, CDR3 DNA. D genes are given only for firm matches. The listing skips clone size in some rows; elsewhere it reads once, few, many or a size class.

TRBV28,TRBJ1-4,TRBD1,.,CASSLIGQVEKLFF,TGTGCCAGCAGTTTAATCGGACAGGTCGAAAAACTGTTTTTT
TRBV20-1,TRBJ2-7,.,once,CSAPGSFEQYF,TGCAGTGCCCCAGGCTCTTTCGAGCAGTACTTC
TRBV28,TRBJ2-7,.,.,CASSTRDSSYEQYF,TGTGCCAGCTCCACGCGTGATAGCTCCTACGAGCAGTACTTC
TRBV19,TRBJ2-1,TRBD2,.,CASSLTSSSGKVF,TGTGCCAGTAGTTTGACTAGTAGTAGCGGGAAGGTCTTC
TRBV5-1,TRBJ1-1,.,.,CASSLVGLMNTEAFF,TGCGCCAGCAGCTTGGTCGGGTTAATGAACACTGAAGCTTTCTTT
TRBV27,TRBJ2-7,TRBD1,.,CASSFGTAYEQYF,TGTGCCAGCAGTTTCGGGACAGCCTACGAGCAGTACTTC
TRBV4-2,TRBJ2-1,.,few,CASSQETYNEQFF,TGTGCCAGCAGCCAGGAGACCTACAATGAGCAGTTCTTC
TRBV5-3,TRBJ2-7,TRBD1,.,CARSQDRYSYEQYF,TGTGCCAGAAGTCAGGACAGGTACTCCTACGAGCAGTACTTC
TRBV10-3,TRBJ2-1,TRBD2,.,CAISRTSGSVYNEQFF,TGTGCCATCAGCCGGACTAGCGGGAGTGTCTACAATGAGCAGTTCTTC
TRBV6-4,TRBJ1-1,TRBD1,.,CASSDSSRGTEAFF,TGTGCCAGCAGTGACTCGAGCAGGGGGACTGAAGCTTTCTTT
TRBV28,TRBJ2-7,.,.,CASSPAGTYLSYEQYF,TGTGCCAGCAGCCCTGCGGGGACTTACCTCTCCTACGAGCAGTACTTC
TRBV5-1,TRBJ2-3,TRBD1,.,CASSTGQRTDTQYF,TGCGCCAGCAGCACGGGACAGCGCACAGATACGCAGTATTTT
TRBV2,TRBJ2-7,.,.,CASSEALGGLSGSYEQYF,TGTGCCAGCAGTGAAGCGCTAGGGGGACTAAGTGGTTCCTACGAGCAGTACTTC
TRBV4-1,TRBJ2-5,TRBD2,.,CASSPTGTSGRARETQYF,TGCGCCAGCAGCCCAACCGGGACTAGCGGGAGGGCCCGAGAGACCCAGTACTTC
TRBV7-9,TRBJ1-2,TRBD1,.,CASSPTPTGRDYGYTF,TGTGCCAGCAGCCCTACCCCGACAGGGCGGGACTATGGCTACACCTTC
TRBV4-2,TRBJ2-1,TRBD2,.,CASSPLTSGNGYNEQFF,TGTGCCAGCAGCCCACTGACTAGCGGGAACGGGTACAATGAGCAGTTCTTC
TRBV28,TRBJ2-3,.,once,CASSGLSQYF,TGTGCCAGCAGTGGCCTCTCACAGTATTTT
TRBV28,TRBJ2-6,.,.,CASTSFRDSRSGANVLTF,TGTGCCAGCACCTCTTTCCGGGACTCACGCTCTGGGGCCAACGTCCTGACTTTC
TRBV30,TRBJ1-2,.,once,CAWRPTGALYGYTF,TGTGCCTGGAGACCGACAGGCGCACTCTATGGCTACACCTTC
TRBV7-9,TRBJ2-2,.,.,CASSLRLGNTGELFF,TGTGCCAGCAGCTTGCGGCTAGGAAACACCGGGGAGCTGTTTTTT
TRBV10-3,TRBJ2-7,TRBD2,.,CAISESSGRTSEQYF,TGTGCCATCAGTGAGTCGAGCGGGAGGACTAGCGAGCAGTACTTC
TRBV5-1,TRBJ2-7,TRBD1,.,CASSFGTGLNEQYF,TGTGCCAGCAGCTTCGGGACAGGGTTAAACGAGCAGTACTTC
TRBV7-9,TRBJ2-7,.,few,CASSLGTAPEQYF,TGTGCCAGCAGCTTAGGGACAGCCCCGGAGCAGTACTTC
TRBV7-9,TRBJ1-1,.,.,CASSIGTEAFF,TGTGCCAGCAGCATCGGCACTGAAGCTTTCTTT
TRBV6-6,TRBJ2-1,.,.,CASRGGGLNEQFF,TGTGCCAGCAGGGGGGGAGGCCTCAATGAGCAGTTCTTC
TRBV28,TRBJ1-5,.,.,CASSLLIVNQPQHF,TGTGCCAGCAGTTTATTGATAGTTAATCAGCCCCAGCATTTT
TRBV28,TRBJ2-2,TRBD2,.,CASKASGRGAGELFF,TGTGCCAGCAAGGCTAGCGGGAGGGGGGCCGGGGAGCTGTTTTTT
TRBV19,TRBJ2-3,.,.,CASTAPGGTQYF,TGTGCCAGTACCGCCCCAGGGGGGACGCAGTATTTT
TRBV28,TRBJ2-7,TRBD1,.,CASSLGQGLRLSYEQYF,TGTGCCAGCAGTTTGGGACAGGGGCTAAGATTATCCTACGAGCAGTACTTC
TRBV6-5,TRBJ2-3,TRBD2,once,CASSYIAGGTTDTQYF,TGTGCCAGCAGCTACATCGCGGGGGGGACCACGGATACGCAGTATTTT
TRBV4-2,TRBJ2-1,.,.,CASSQDWLVTSEQFF,TGTGCCAGCAGCCAAGATTGGCTAGTGACGTCTGAGCAGTTCTTC
TRBV28,TRBJ2-1,TRBD2,.,CASSLSTSGSIYNEQFF,TGTGCCAGCAGTTTGTCGACTAGCGGGAGTATCTACAATGAGCAGTTCTTC
TRBV11-2,TRBJ2-5,.,.,CASSLWQGETQYF,TGTGCCAGCAGCTTGTGGCAGGGAGAGACCCAGTACTTC
TRBV5-4,TRBJ1-2,TRBD1,.,CASSLGQGYREYTF,TGTGCCAGCAGCTTGGGACAGGGATACCGGGAATACACCTTC
TRBV7-2,TRBJ1-2,TRBD1,.,CASSPQGTGGHGYTF,TGTGCCAGCAGCCCCCAAGGGACAGGGGGTCATGGCTACACCTTC
TRBV6-5,TRBJ2-3,.,few,CASSYLAGGTDTQYF,TGTGCCAGCAGTTACCTGGCAGGGGGCACAGATACGCAGTATTTT
TRBV2,TRBJ1-3,.,.,CASRAGVGNTIYF,TGTGCCAGCAGAGCAGGGGTCGGAAACACCATATATTTT
TRBV2,TRBJ1-1,TRBD1,.,CASRDRVMNTEAFF,TGTGCCAGCAGGGACAGGGTTATGAACACTGAAGCTTTCTTT
TRBV7-9,TRBJ1-2,.,.,CASSHGQNYGYTF,TGTGCCAGCAGCCACGGACAGAACTATGGCTACACCTTC
TRBV11-2,TRBJ2-7,.,.,CASSLDPTGIYSYEQYF,TGTGCCAGCAGCTTAGACCCTACGGGGATTTACTCCTACGAGCAGTACTTC
TRBV11-1,TRBJ2-1,TRBD2,.,CASSLEGGGRPGLEQFF,TGTGCCAGCAGCTTAGAAGGAGGCGGGAGGCCCGGATTGGAGCAGTTCTTC
TRBV29-1,TRBJ2-1,TRBD2,.,CSVRPGGAYNEQFF,TGCAGCGTTCGTCCGGGAGGCGCCTACAATGAGCAGTTCTTC
TRBV10-1,TRBJ2-3,TRBD2,.,CASSALAGEKDTQYF,TGCGCCAGCAGTGCCCTGGCGGGAGAGAAGGATACGCAGTATTTT
TRBV28,TRBJ1-4,.,.,CASNGAGLHSNEKLFF,TGTGCCAGCAATGGTGCAGGGTTGCATTCTAATGAAAAACTGTTTTTT
TRBV2,TRBJ1-2,.,.,CASSVTGHTF,TGTGCCAGCAGTGTTACAGGGCACACCTTC
TRBV5-1,TRBJ1-1,TRBD1,few,CASSPLTGSTEAFF,TGCGCCAGCAGCCCACTGACAGGGAGCACTGAAGCTTTCTTT
TRBV11-2,TRBJ2-1,TRBD2,.,CASRGLAGGPGNEQFF,TGTGCCAGTAGGGGACTAGCGGGAGGGCCAGGGAATGAGCAGTTCTTC
TRBV29-1,TRBJ2-6,TRBD1,.,CSVTGTGSGANVLTF,TGCAGCGTTACCGGGACAGGGTCTGGGGCCAACGTCCTGACTTTC
TRBV2,TRBJ2-2,.,.,CASQEGASTGELFF,TGTGCCAGTCAGGAGGGGGCAAGTACCGGGGAGCTGTTTTTT
TRBV6-1,TRBJ2-1,TRBD1,.,CASKTTGVGEREQFF,TGTGCCAGCAAAACGACAGGGGTCGGGGAACGGGAGCAGTTCTTC
TRBV9,TRBJ2-7,.,.,CASSVDTLAYEQYF,TGTGCCAGCAGCGTTGACACCTTGGCTTACGAGCAGTACTTC
TRBV5-6,TRBJ1-4,TRBD1,.,CASSKDTGGKGEKLFF,TGTGCCAGCAGCAAGGATACAGGGGGCAAGGGGGAAAAACTGTTTTTT
TRBV6-5,TRBJ2-5,.,.,CASRIRGTQYF,TGTGCCAGCAGGATTAGGGGGACCCAGTACTTC
TRBV28,TRBJ2-7,TRBD2,.,CASSPPSGRGHEQYF,TGTGCCAGCAGTCCTCCTAGCGGGAGAGGCCACGAGCAGTACTTC
TRBV5-1,TRBJ1-2,.,.,CASSRTGGYGYTF,TGCGCCAGCAGCCGAACAGGCGGCTATGGCTACACCTTC
TRBV11-3,TRBJ2-1,TRBD2,.,CASSGGLAGVNEQFF,TGTGCCAGCAGCGGGGGACTAGCGGGAGTCAATGAGCAGTTCTTC
TRBV30,TRBJ2-3,TRBD2,once,CAWSRTSGTDTQYF,TGTGCCTGGAGTCGGACTAGCGGCACAGATACGCAGTATTTT
TRBV5-1,TRBJ2-7,TRBD2,.,CASSPGGAGATGYEQYF,TGCGCCAGCAGCCCGGGGGGGGCGGGAGCTACGGGCTACGAGCAGTACTTC
TRBV6-5,TRBJ2-3,.,once,CASSTNLQANTQYF,TGTGCCAGCAGTACCAACTTACAGGCTAATACGCAGTATTTT
TRBV4-1,TRBJ2-5,TRBD2,.,CASSQGRWTSGQETQYF,TGCGCCAGCAGCCAAGGAAGATGGACTAGCGGCCAAGAGACCCAGTACTTC